The TCR beta chain under discussion was sequenced for a study of OX40 agonist ivuxolimab in advanced cancers. Study context: It was ivuxolimab, an agonistic anti-OX40 (CD134) antibody, that patients were treated with.

Findings and limits, study-wide: Clonal expansion by week 6 occurred in CD4+ and CD8+ blood T cells (at 0.1 to 3.0 mg/kg).

Profiled with immunoSEQ multiplex PCR; TCRdb holds only in-frame clones, not every one. The data hold tens of thousands of clones, with around 84% observed a single time. This clone turned up a few times. What it recognizes is unknown. V trimming: 3 bases; J trimming: 4 bases; junction bases outside the gene matches: 8. The CDR3 spans 15 residues. Germline V gene sequence: CDR1 SNHLY, CDR2 FYNNEI. The receptor comes from an adult with an advanced solid tumor such as melanoma, head and neck, liver or kidney cancer. Material: CD4+ or CD8+ T cells sorted from blood, obtained in a trial of the OX40 agonist ivuxolimab. The chain joins TRBV2 to TRBJ1-1; 7 bases are shared with TRBD1. CDR3 coding DNA: TGTGCCAGCAGTGAGGAGGGGGCGCGGGTCACTGAAGCTTTCTTT. Encoded protein: CASSEEGARVTEAFF.